This T cell receptor (beta chain) was sequenced during a study of shared clonotypes between healthy human individuals. Study-level information: The plates for each donor numbered three CD4 naive, three CD4 memory, two CD8 naive and one CD8 memory. Study results and caveats: Only blood samples were collected, and tissue repertoires likely differ.

Per germline, CDR1 LNHDA and CDR2 SQIVND (reference sequence). The V segment lost 3 bases and the J segment 1 base; nucleotides outside the gene matches: 5. This CDR3 has 15 amino acids. Combining CD45RO+ cells with CCR7-negative CD45RA+ TemRA cells gave CD8 memory. Worth noting for this clone: Its antigen is currently unknown.

Sorted-subset replicate PCR reactions were performed with around 200 ng DNA, corresponding to tens of thousands of T cell genomes. Sequenced by immunoSEQ multiplex PCR; TCRdb stores in-frame clones only, minus some. The data show about 95,000 clones, roughly two thirds seen once. The chain combines TRBV19 with TRBJ1-1; TRBD1 agrees at 7 bases. Sequenced: memory CD8+ T cells sorted from blood. Stated subset: CD45RO+ cells pooled with CCR7-negative TemRA cells. The TCR originated in a man under 40 in good health. CDR3 sequence reads: CASSILGTANTEAFF. In DNA form, the CDR3 reads TGTGCCAGTAGTATCCTCGGGACAGCGAACACTGAAGCTTTCTTT.